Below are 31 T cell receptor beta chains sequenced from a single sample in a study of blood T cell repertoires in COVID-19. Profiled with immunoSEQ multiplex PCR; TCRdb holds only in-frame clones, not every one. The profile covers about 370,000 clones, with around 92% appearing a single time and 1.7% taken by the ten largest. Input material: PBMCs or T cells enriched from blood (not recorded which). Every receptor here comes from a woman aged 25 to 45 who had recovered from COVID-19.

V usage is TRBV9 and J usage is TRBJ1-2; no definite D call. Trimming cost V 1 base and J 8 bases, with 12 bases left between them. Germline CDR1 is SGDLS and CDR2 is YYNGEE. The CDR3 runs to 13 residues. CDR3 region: CASSVQNGGGYTF. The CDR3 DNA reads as TGTGCCAGCAGCGTACAGAACGGAGGCGGCTACACCTTC.

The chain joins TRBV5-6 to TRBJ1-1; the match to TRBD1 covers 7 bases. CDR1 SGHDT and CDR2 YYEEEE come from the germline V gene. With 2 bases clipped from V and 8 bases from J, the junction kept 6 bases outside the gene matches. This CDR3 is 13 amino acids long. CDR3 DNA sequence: TGTGCCAGCAGCTTCCCTGGAGGGGGCGAAGCTTTCTTT. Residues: CASSFPGGGEAFF.

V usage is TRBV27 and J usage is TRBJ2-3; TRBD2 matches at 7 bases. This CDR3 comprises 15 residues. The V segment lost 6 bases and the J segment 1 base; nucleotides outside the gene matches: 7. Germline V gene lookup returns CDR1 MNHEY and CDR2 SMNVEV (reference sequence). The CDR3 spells CASRSFSGRTDTQYF. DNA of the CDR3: TGTGCCAGCAGATCGTTTAGCGGGCGCACAGATACGCAGTATTTT.

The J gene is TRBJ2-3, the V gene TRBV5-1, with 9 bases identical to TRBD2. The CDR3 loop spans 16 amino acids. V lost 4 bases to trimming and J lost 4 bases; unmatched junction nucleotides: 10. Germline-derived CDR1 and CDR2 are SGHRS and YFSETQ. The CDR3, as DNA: TGCGCCAGCAGCAGCGGGGCGGGAGGGCCGTCAGATACGCAGTATTTT. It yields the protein CASSSGAGGPSDTQYF.

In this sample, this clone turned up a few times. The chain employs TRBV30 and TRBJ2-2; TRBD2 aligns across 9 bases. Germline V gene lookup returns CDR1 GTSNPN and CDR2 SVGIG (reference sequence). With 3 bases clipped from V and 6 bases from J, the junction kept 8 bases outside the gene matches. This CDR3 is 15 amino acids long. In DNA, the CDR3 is TGTGCCTGGAGCAGAATGGGACTAGCCGCCGGGGAGCTGTTTTTT. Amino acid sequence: CAWSRMGLAAGELFF.

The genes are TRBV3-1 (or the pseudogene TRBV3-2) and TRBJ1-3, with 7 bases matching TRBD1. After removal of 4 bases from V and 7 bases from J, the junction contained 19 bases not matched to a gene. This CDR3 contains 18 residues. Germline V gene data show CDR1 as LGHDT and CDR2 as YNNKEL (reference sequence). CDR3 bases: TGTGCCAGCAGCCTCCGACCCGGAAGACAGGGCTCAGGGAACACCATATATTTT. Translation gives CASSLRPGRQGSGNTIYF.

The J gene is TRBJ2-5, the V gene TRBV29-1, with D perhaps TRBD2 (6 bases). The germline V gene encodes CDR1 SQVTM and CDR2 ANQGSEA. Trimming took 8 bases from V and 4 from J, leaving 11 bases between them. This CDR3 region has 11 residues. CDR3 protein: CSHGRGETQYF. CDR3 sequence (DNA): TGCAGCCATGGGCGGGGAGAGACCCAGTACTTC.

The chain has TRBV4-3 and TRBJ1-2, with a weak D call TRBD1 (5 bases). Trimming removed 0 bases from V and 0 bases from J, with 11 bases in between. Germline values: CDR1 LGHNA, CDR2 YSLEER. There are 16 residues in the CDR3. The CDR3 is CASSQDGHPANYGYTF. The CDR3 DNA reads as TGCGCCAGCAGCCAAGATGGACACCCTGCTAACTATGGCTACACCTTC.

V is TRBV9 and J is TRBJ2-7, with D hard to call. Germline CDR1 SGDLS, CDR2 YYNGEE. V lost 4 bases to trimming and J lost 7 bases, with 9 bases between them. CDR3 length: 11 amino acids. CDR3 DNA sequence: TGTGCCAGCAGCAACCGGTGGGAGCAGTACTTC. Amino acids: CASSNRWEQYF.

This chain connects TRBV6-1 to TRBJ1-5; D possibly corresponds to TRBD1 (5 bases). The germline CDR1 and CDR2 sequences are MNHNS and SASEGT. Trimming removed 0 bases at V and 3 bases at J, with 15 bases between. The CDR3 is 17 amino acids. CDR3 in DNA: TGTGCCAGCAGTGAAGCGCTAGAGGGGAGGCACAATCAGCCCCAGCATTTT. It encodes CASSEALEGRHNQPQHF.

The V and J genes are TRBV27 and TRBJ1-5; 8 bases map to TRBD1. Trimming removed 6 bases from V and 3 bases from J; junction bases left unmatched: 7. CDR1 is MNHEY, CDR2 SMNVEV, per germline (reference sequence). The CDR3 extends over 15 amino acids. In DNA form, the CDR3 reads TGTGCCAGCAGCATTTCGGACAGGGTCAATCAGCCCCAGCATTTT. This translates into CASSISDRVNQPQHF.

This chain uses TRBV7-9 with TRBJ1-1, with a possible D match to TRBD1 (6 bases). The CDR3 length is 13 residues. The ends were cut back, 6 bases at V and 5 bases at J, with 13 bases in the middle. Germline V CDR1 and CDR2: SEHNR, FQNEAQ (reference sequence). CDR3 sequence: CASRTDSQTEAFF. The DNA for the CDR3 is TGTGCCAGCAGGACGGACAGTCAGACTGAAGCTTTCTTT.

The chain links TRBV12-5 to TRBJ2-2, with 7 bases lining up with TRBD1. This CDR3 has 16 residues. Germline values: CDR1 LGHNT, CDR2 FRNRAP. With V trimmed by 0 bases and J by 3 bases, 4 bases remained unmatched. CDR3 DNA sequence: TGTGCTAGTGGTTTGGTAGGGACAGAATACACCGGGGAGCTGTTTTTT. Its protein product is CASGLVGTEYTGELFF.

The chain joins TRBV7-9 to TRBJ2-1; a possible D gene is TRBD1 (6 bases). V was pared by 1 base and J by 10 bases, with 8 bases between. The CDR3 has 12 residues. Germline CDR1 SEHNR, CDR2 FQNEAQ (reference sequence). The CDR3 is CASSLGGLEQFF. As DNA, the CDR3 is TGTGCCAGCAGCTTAGGGGGGCTAGAGCAGTTCTTC.

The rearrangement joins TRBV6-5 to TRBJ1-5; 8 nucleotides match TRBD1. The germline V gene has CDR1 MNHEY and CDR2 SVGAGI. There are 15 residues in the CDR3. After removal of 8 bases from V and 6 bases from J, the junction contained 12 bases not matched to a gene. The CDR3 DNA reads TGTGCCAGCTCGATCGACAGGGGAGGTAGTCAGCCCCAGCATTTT. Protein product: CASSIDRGGSQPQHF.

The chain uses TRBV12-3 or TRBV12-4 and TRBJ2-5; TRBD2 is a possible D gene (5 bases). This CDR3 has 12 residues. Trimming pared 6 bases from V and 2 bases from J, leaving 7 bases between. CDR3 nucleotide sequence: TGTGCCAGCAGCGGGAATCAAGAGACCCAGTACTTC. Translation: CASSGNQETQYF.

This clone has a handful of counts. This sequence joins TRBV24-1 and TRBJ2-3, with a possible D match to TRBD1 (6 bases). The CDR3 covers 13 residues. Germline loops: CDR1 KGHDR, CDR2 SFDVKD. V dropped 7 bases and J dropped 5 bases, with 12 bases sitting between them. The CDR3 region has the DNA TGTGCCACCAGCTGGGGGCAGGGAGATACGCAGTATTTT. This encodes CATSWGQGDTQYF.

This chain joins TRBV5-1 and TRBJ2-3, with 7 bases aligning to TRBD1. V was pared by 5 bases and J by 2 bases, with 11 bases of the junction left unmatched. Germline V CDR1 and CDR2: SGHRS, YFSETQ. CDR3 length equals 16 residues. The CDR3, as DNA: TGCGCCAGCAGAAGCCCGGGACAGAAGCTCACAGATACGCAGTATTTT. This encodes CASRSPGQKLTDTQYF.

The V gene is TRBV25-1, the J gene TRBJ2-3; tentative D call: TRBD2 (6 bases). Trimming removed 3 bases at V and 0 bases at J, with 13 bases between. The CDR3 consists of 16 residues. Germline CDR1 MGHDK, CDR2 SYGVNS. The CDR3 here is CASSDPGRGSTDTQYF. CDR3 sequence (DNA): TGTGCCAGCAGTGATCCGGGGCGGGGTAGCACAGATACGCAGTATTTT.

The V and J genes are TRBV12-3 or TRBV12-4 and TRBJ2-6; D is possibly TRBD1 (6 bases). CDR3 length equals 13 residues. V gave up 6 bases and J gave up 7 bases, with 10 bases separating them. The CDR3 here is CASREQGANVLTF. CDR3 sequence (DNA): TGTGCCAGCAGAGAACAGGGAGCCAACGTCCTGACTTTC.

The CDR3 region has the DNA TGTGCCAGCAGCCCGTCCGGGACAGAACATGAAAAACTGTTTTTT. It is translated as CASSPSGTEHEKLFF. The chain has TRBV11-1 and TRBJ1-4; 7 nucleotides match TRBD1. V lost 5 bases, J lost 6 bases, and 9 bases stayed unmatched. The CDR3 loop spans 15 amino acids. Germline V gives CDR1 SGHAT, CDR2 FQDESV (reference sequence).

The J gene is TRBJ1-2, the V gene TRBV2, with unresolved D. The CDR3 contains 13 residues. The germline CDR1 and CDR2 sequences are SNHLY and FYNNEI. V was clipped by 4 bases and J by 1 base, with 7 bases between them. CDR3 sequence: CASSVTVNYGYTF. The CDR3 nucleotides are TGTGCCAGCAGTGTCACGGTTAACTATGGCTACACCTTC. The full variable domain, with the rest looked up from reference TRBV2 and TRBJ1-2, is EPEVTQTPSHQVTQMGQEVILRCVPISNHLYFYWYRQILGQKVEFLVSFYNNEISEKSEIFDDQFSVERPDGSNFTLKIRSTKLEDSAMYFCASSVTVNYGYTFGSGTRLTVV.

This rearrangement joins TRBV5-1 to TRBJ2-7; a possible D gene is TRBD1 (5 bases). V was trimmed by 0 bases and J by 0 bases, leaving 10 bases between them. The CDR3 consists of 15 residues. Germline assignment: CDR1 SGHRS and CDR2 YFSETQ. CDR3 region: CASSLVGGHSYEQYF. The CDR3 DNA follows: TGCGCCAGCAGCTTGGTGGGCGGACACTCCTACGAGCAGTACTTC.

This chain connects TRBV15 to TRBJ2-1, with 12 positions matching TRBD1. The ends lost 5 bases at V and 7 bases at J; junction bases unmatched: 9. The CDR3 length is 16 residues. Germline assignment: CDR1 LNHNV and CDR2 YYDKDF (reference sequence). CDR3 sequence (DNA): TGTGCCACCAGCGGGACAGGGGGCGCGACGGGGAATGAGCAGTTCTTC. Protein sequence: CATSGTGGATGNEQFF.

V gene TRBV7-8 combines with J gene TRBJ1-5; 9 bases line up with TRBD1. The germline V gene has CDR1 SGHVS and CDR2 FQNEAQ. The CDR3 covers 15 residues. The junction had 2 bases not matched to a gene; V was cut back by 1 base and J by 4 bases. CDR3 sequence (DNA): TGTGCCAGCAGCTTAGGGACAGGGGTTAATCAGCCCCAGCATTTT. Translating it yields CASSLGTGVNQPQHF. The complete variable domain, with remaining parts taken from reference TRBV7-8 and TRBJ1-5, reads GAGVSQSPRYKVAKRGQDVALRCDPISGHVSLFWYQQALGQGPEFLTYFQNEAQLDKSGLPSDRFFAERPEGSVSTLKIQRTQQEDSAVYLCASSLGTGVNQPQHFGDGTRLSIL.

The CDR3 here is CASSFGTDEAFF. DNA of the CDR3: TGTGCCAGCAGCTTCGGGACTGACGAAGCTTTCTTT. The chain uses TRBV5-4 and TRBJ1-1; a possible D gene is TRBD1 (5 bases). V dropped 2 bases and J dropped 8 bases, with 10 bases sitting between them. The CDR3 length is 12 residues. Germline V gene sequence: CDR1 SGHNT, CDR2 YYREEE (reference sequence).

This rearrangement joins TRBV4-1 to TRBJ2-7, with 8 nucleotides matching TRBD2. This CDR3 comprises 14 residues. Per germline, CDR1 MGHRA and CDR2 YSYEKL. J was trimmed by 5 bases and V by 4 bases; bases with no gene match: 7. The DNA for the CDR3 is TGCGCCAGCAGCCCAGCGGGAGCCCCCCACGAGCAGTACTTC. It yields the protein CASSPAGAPHEQYF.

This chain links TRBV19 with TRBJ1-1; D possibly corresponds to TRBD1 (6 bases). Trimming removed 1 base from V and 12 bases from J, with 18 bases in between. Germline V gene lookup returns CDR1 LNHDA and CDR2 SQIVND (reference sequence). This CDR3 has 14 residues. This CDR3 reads CASSIVWAGELSFF. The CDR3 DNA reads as TGTGCCAGTAGTATAGTATGGGCAGGGGAGCTGTCTTTCTTT. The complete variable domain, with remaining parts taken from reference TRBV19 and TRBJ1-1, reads DGGITQSPKYLFRKEGQNVTLSCEQNLNHDAMYWYRQDPGQGLRLIYYSQIVNDFQKGDIAEGYSVSREKKESFPLTVTSAQKNPTAFYLCASSIVWAGELSFFGQGTRLTVV.

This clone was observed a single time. The CDR3 here is CASSQGWAEANYGYTF. In DNA, the CDR3 is TGTGCCAGCAGCCAAGGGTGGGCAGAAGCTAACTATGGCTACACCTTC. J is TRBJ1-2 and V is TRBV3-1 (or the pseudogene TRBV3-2); the D is unclear. Per the germline V gene, CDR1 is LGHDT and CDR2 is YNNKEL (reference sequence). Trimming removed 1 base from V and 0 bases from J, with 12 bases in between. The CDR3 has 16 residues.

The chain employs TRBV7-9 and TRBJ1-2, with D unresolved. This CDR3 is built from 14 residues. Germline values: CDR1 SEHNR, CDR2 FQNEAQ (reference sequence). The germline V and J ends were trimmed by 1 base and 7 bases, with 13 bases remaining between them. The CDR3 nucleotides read TGTGCCAGCAGCTTAGTCGAGAAAAGCTCTGGCTACACCTTC. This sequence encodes CASSLVEKSSGYTF.

CDR3 amino acids: CSALRGPGRGYTF. The CDR3 nucleotides are TGCAGCGCCCTCAGGGGTCCCGGGCGGGGCTACACCTTC. The genes are TRBV29-1 and TRBJ1-2; a weak D match, TRBD1 (6 bases). Germline V gene data show CDR1 as SQVTM and CDR2 as ANQGSEA. The CDR3 sequence is 13 residues long. V gave up 7 bases and J gave up 8 bases, with 20 bases separating them.